This entry lists 26 T cell receptor beta chains sequenced from one sample in a study of blood T cell repertoires in COVID-19. Sequencing was performed with immunoSEQ multiplex PCR; in TCRdb, only in-frame clones are kept and a portion is missing. The sample lists around 78,000 clones, more than 75% occurring once. Sequenced material: peripheral blood. These receptors were collected from a woman aged 55 to 70 with acute or convalescent COVID-19.

The V gene is TRBV4-3, the J gene TRBJ2-3; 10 bases line up with TRBD1. The germline V gene has CDR1 LGHNA and CDR2 YSLEER. CDR3 length: 16 amino acids. Trimming removed 4 bases from V and 1 base from J; junction bases left unmatched: 5. CDR3: CASSLGQGGGTDTQYF. DNA of the CDR3: TGCGCCAGCAGCCTAGGACAGGGGGGAGGCACAGATACGCAGTATTTT.

V gene TRBV27 combines with J gene TRBJ1-2, with 12 bases lining up with TRBD1. Trimming at V came to 3 bases and at J to 6 bases, leaving 2 bases not matched to a gene. Germline values: CDR1 MNHEY, CDR2 SMNVEV (reference sequence). The CDR3 runs to 14 residues. CDR3 residues: CASSLGQGANGYTF. CDR3 nucleotide sequence: TGTGCCAGCAGTTTGGGACAGGGGGCAAATGGCTACACCTTC.

The chain is built from TRBV7-9 and TRBJ1-1; D possibly corresponds to TRBD1 (6 bases). Trimming stripped 4 bases from V and 4 bases from J, with 13 bases between. The germline gives CDR1 SEHNR, CDR2 FQNEAQ (reference sequence). This CDR3 spans 14 amino acids. CDR3 amino acids: CASSSYRVSTEAFF. In DNA form, the CDR3 reads TGTGCCAGCAGCTCCTACAGGGTTAGCACTGAAGCTTTCTTT.

This clone appeared a single time. The V gene is TRBV11-2, the J gene TRBJ1-1, with unresolved D. The V end was cut by 5 bases, the J end by 6 bases, with 10 bases between. The germline V gene encodes CDR1 SGHAT and CDR2 FQNNGV. The CDR3 sequence is 12 residues long. As DNA, the CDR3 is TGTGCCAGCAGCCCCAGCGGGTCTGAAGCTTTCTTT. Its translation is CASSPSGSEAFF.

The chain uses TRBV29-1 and TRBJ1-2; 8 bases are shared with TRBD1. The CDR3 sequence is 13 residues long. Per germline, CDR1 SQVTM and CDR2 ANQGSEA. Losses at the gene ends were 3 bases for V and 5 bases for J; bases not matched to a gene: 5. The CDR3 nucleotides are TGCAGCGTTGAGAGGCAGGGGGCGTATGGCTACACCTTC. This codes for CSVERQGAYGYTF.

This clone was observed a single time. The rearrangement links TRBV29-1 to TRBJ1-2; D unresolved. CDR3 size: 10 residues. Per germline, CDR1 SQVTM and CDR2 ANQGSEA. Trimming cost V 4 bases and J 5 bases, with 5 bases left between them. This CDR3 is CSVVQYGYTF. Written as DNA, the CDR3 is TGCAGCGTTGTCCAGTATGGCTACACCTTC.

This rearrangement joins TRBV6-5 to TRBJ1-4; TRBD1 aligns across 9 bases. Unmatched junction bases numbered 2, after V lost 9 bases and J lost 6 bases. The CDR3 is 12 amino acids. Germline V gene data show CDR1 as MNHEY and CDR2 as SVGAGI. CDR3 in DNA: TGTGCCAGGGACAGGGGAGATGAAAAACTGTTTTTT. Amino acid sequence: CARDRGDEKLFF.

The rearrangement joins TRBV6-5 to TRBJ1-4; 10 positions match TRBD1. V dropped 8 bases and J dropped 8; count of bases not matched to a gene: 8. Germline CDR1 and CDR2: MNHEY and SVGAGI. This CDR3 has 14 residues. The CDR3 region has the DNA TGTGCCAGCGGTCTGGGGACAGGGGTCGAAAAACTGTTTTTT. Encoded protein: CASGLGTGVEKLFF.

The chain has TRBV11-2 and TRBJ2-7; TRBD1 agrees at 9 bases. After removal of 5 bases from V and 4 bases from J, the junction contained 9 bases not matched to a gene. This CDR3 spans 15 amino acids. Per the germline V gene, CDR1 is SGHAT and CDR2 is FQNNGV. The CDR3 loop is CASSIRTGAEYEQYF. In DNA, the CDR3 is TGTGCCAGCAGCATCCGGACAGGGGCAGAGTACGAGCAGTACTTC. Together with reference TRBV11-2 and TRBJ2-7, the CDR3 gives the full variable domain: EAGVAQSPRYKIIEKRQSVAFWCNPISGHATLYWYQQILGQGPKLLIQFQNNGVVDDSQLPKDRFSAERLKGVDSTLKIQPAKLEDSAVYLCASSIRTGAEYEQYFGPGTRLTVT.

The chain is built from TRBV12-5 and TRBJ1-6; D call uncertain. Trimming cost V 3 bases and J 14 bases, with 14 bases left between them. The CDR3 is 13 amino acids. Germline V gene lookup returns CDR1 LGHNT and CDR2 FRNRAP. This CDR3 reads CASGLGRESTLHF. The CDR3 nucleotides read TGTGCTAGTGGTTTAGGGAGGGAATCAACCCTCCACTTT. The variable domain in full, completed from reference TRBV12-5 and TRBJ1-6, reads DARVTQTPRHKVTEMGQEVTMRCQPILGHNTVFWYRQTMMQGLELLAYFRNRAPLDDSGMPKDRFSAEMPDATLATLKIQPSEPRDSAVYFCASGLGRESTLHFGNGTRLTVT.

The chain carries TRBV4-2 and TRBJ1-2; D remains unclear. The CDR3 contains 16 residues. The germline V and J ends were trimmed by 1 base and 0 bases, with 12 bases remaining between them. The germline V gene encodes CDR1 LGHNA and CDR2 YNFKEQ. The CDR3 nucleotides read TGTGCCAGCAGCCAAGCAAACACAGCTACTAACTATGGCTACACCTTC. Translation gives CASSQANTATNYGYTF.

The count of this clone is one. The chain carries TRBV2 and TRBJ2-7; 12 bases match TRBD2. The CDR3 loop spans 15 amino acids. The ends lost 6 bases at V and 0 bases at J; junction bases unmatched: 3. Per the germline V gene, CDR1 is SNHLY and CDR2 is FYNNEI. CDR3 in DNA: TGTGCCAGCAGCGGACTAGCGGGGTTCTCCTACGAGCAGTACTTC. As protein: CASSGLAGFSYEQYF.

V is TRBV10-3 and J is TRBJ1-5; the D is unclear. This CDR3 is built from 13 residues. The germline CDR1 and CDR2 sequences are ENHRY and SYGVKD. The V end lost 4 bases, the J end lost 7 bases, and 11 bases lay between the germline ends. The CDR3 region is CAISVSVEQPQHF. The DNA for the CDR3 is TGTGCCATCAGTGTTAGCGTGGAGCAGCCCCAGCATTTT.

The chain combines TRBV9 with TRBJ2-3; D unclear. Germline CDR1 is SGDLS and CDR2 is YYNGEE. CDR3 length: 16 residues. The V end lost 4 bases, the J end lost 1 base, and 16 bases lay between the germline ends. CDR3 DNA sequence: TGTGCCAGCAGCCGAAAAACTGTATTCGGCACAGATACGCAGTATTTT. The encoded protein is CASSRKTVFGTDTQYF.

V gene TRBV29-1 combines with J gene TRBJ2-7, with TRBD1 identical over 7 bases. CDR3 size: 12 residues. Trimming took 8 bases from V and 4 from J; bases not matched to a gene: 8. Germline lookup yields CDR1 SQVTM and CDR2 ANQGSEA. The CDR3 spells CSPEDRRYEQYF. CDR3 nucleotide sequence: TGCAGCCCCGAGGACAGGAGGTACGAGCAGTACTTC.

The chain joins TRBV19 to TRBJ1-2; TRBD1 might be the D (6 bases). V shed 3 bases and J shed 5 bases, with 13 bases lying between them. Germline assignment: CDR1 LNHDA and CDR2 SQIVND (reference sequence). The CDR3 consists of 14 residues. The CDR3 loop is CASSIGSGEYGYTF. In DNA, the CDR3 is TGTGCCAGTAGTATTGGTTCAGGGGAATATGGCTACACCTTC.

J is TRBJ1-2 and V is TRBV19; no reliable D call. V lost 5 bases and J 2 bases, leaving 9 bases between the germline ends. CDR1 and CDR2 (germline): LNHDA, SQIVND (reference sequence). The CDR3 length is 13 residues. The CDR3 loop reads CASSPGINYGYTF. The DNA of the CDR3 is TGTGCCAGTAGTCCCGGGATAAACTATGGCTACACCTTC.

V is TRBV7-9 and J is TRBJ2-7; weak D call: TRBD1 (5 bases). Germline CDR1 reads SEHNR; CDR2 reads FQNEAQ (reference sequence). This CDR3 is built from 15 residues. Between the trimmed V and J ends, which lost 4 bases and 2 bases, there was a span of 15 bases. CDR3 region: CASSYWPDRAYEQYF. DNA of the CDR3: TGTGCCAGCAGCTATTGGCCCGACAGAGCCTACGAGCAGTACTTC.

The V and J genes are TRBV28 and TRBJ1-6; D is possibly TRBD1 (5 bases). The V gene lost 3 bases and the J gene lost 8 bases, with 8 bases spanning the gap. This CDR3 is built from 13 residues. The V gene's germline CDR1 is MDHEN and CDR2 SYDVKM. The CDR3, as DNA: TGTGCCAGCAGTTTTCTCAGGGATTCACCCCTCCACTTT. Protein sequence: CASSFLRDSPLHF.

This sequence joins TRBV5-5 and TRBJ2-7, with D uncertain. CDR3 size: 15 residues. Trimming shortened V by 2 bases and J by 3 bases, and 15 bases separated the two germline ends. Germline V CDR1 and CDR2: SGHKS, YYEKEE (reference sequence). In DNA form, the CDR3 reads TGTGCCAGCAGCTTAATCACAGCTAATTTCTACGAGCAGTACTTC. Its translation: CASSLITANFYEQYF.

The rearrangement links TRBV19 to TRBJ2-1; TRBD1 aligns across 7 bases. The germline gives CDR1 LNHDA, CDR2 SQIVND (reference sequence). After removal of 3 bases from V and 8 bases from J, the junction contained 7 bases not matched to a gene. The CDR3 has 14 amino acids. CDR3 coding DNA: TGTGCCAGTAGTATCTGGCAGGGGGTCGATGAGCAGTTCTTC. Translated: CASSIWQGVDEQFF. The full variable domain, completed using reference TRBV19 and TRBJ2-1, is DGGITQSPKYLFRKEGQNVTLSCEQNLNHDAMYWYRQDPGQGLRLIYYSQIVNDFQKGDIAEGYSVSREKKESFPLTVTSAQKNPTAFYLCASSIWQGVDEQFFGPGTRLTVL.

The rearrangement links TRBV5-1 to TRBJ1-4; D is undetermined. CDR1 SGHRS and CDR2 YFSETQ come from the germline V gene. This CDR3 has 14 amino acids. Trimming cost V 1 base and J 3 bases, with 7 bases left between them. The CDR3 DNA sequence: TGCGCCAGCAGCTTGTCTACGGCTAATGAAAAACTGTTTTTT. Its protein product is CASSLSTANEKLFF.

This chain joins TRBV7-9 and TRBJ2-5, with a tentative D call TRBD1 (6 bases). Germline CDR1 is SEHNR and CDR2 is FQNEAQ (reference sequence). The CDR3 spans 15 residues. The V end lost 0 bases, the J end lost 2 bases, and 10 bases lay between the germline ends. DNA of the CDR3: TGTGCCAGCAGCTTAGCCCGGCAGGGGCAAGAGACCCAGTACTTC. Protein product: CASSLARQGQETQYF. Filled out from reference TRBV7-9 and TRBJ2-5, the complete variable domain reads DTGVSQNPRHKITKRGQNVTFRCDPISEHNRLYWYRQTLGQGPEFLTYFQNEAQLEKSRLLSDRFSAERPKGSFSTLEIQRTEQGDSAMYLCASSLARQGQETQYFGPGTRLLVL.

The chain employs TRBV19 and TRBJ1-2, with 7 bases lining up with TRBD1. The CDR3 is 14 amino acids. V lost 0 bases to trimming and J lost 8 bases; unmatched junction nucleotides: 6. Germline V gives CDR1 LNHDA, CDR2 SQIVND (reference sequence). CDR3 sequence: CASSIDTGVSGYTF. The CDR3 coding sequence is TGTGCCAGTAGTATAGATACAGGGGTAAGCGGCTACACCTTC. Based on the CDR3 plus reference TRBV19 and TRBJ1-2, the full variable domain is DGGITQSPKYLFRKEGQNVTLSCEQNLNHDAMYWYRQDPGQGLRLIYYSQIVNDFQKGDIAEGYSVSREKKESFPLTVTSAQKNPTAFYLCASSIDTGVSGYTFGSGTRLTVV.

The chain couples TRBV4-2 to TRBJ2-2, with D possibly being TRBD1 (5 bases). The germline V and J ends were trimmed by 0 bases and 4 bases, with 9 bases remaining between them. The CDR3 loop spans 15 amino acids. Per the germline V gene, CDR1 is LGHNA and CDR2 is YNFKEQ. The CDR3 DNA is TGTGCCAGCAGCCAAGATCAGGACATCACCGGGGAGCTGTTTTTT. Translation gives CASSQDQDITGELFF.

The chain is built from TRBV29-1 and TRBJ2-7, with D perhaps TRBD1 (5 bases). Trimming removed 4 bases from V and 3 bases from J, with 16 bases in between. Per the germline V gene, CDR1 is SQVTM and CDR2 is ANQGSEA. CDR3 length: 14 residues. CDR3 amino acids: CSVAMIVGDYEQYF. The CDR3 nucleotides are TGCAGCGTTGCGATGATCGTAGGGGACTACGAGCAGTACTTC.